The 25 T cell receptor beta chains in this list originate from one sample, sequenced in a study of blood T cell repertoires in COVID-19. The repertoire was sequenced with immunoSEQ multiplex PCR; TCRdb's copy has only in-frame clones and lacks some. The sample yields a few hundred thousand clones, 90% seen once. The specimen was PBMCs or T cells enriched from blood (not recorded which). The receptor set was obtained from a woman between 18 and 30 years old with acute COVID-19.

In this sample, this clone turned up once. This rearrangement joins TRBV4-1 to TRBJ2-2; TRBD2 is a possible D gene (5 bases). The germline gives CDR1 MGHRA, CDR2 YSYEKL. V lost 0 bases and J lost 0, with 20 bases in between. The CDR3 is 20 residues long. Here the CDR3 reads CASSQDLPFRSGTNTGELFF. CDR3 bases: TGCGCCAGCAGCCAAGACCTCCCGTTCAGAAGCGGAACGAACACCGGGGAGCTGTTTTTT.

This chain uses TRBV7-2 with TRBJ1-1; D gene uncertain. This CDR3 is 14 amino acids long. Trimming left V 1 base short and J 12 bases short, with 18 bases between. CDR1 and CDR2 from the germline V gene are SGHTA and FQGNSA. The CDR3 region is CASSLGEGLFGPFF. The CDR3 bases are TGTGCCAGCAGCTTAGGGGAGGGCTTGTTTGGTCCTTTCTTT.

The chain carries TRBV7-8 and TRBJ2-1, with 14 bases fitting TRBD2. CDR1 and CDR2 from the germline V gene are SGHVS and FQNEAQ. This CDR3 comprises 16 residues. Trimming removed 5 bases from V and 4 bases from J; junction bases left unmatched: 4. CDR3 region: CASSAGLAGGYNEQFF. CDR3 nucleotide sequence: TGTGCCAGCAGCGCCGGACTAGCGGGGGGTTACAATGAGCAGTTCTTC.

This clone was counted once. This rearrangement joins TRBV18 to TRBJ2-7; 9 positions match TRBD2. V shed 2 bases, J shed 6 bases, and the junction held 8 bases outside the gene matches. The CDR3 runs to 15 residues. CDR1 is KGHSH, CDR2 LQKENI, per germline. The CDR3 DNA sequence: TGTGCCAGCTCACCAATGACTAGCGGAGTGGGCGAGCAGTACTTC. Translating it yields CASSPMTSGVGEQYF.

CDR3 DNA sequence: TGTGCCAGCAGCTTGGGGGCCCGGTGGAATGAGCAGTTCTTC. This encodes CASSLGARWNEQFF. V is TRBV7-3 and J is TRBJ2-1, with D possibly matching TRBD1 (6 bases). Per germline, CDR1 SGHTA and CDR2 FQGTGA. V dropped 3 bases and J dropped 7 bases, with 13 bases sitting between them. This CDR3 spans 14 amino acids.

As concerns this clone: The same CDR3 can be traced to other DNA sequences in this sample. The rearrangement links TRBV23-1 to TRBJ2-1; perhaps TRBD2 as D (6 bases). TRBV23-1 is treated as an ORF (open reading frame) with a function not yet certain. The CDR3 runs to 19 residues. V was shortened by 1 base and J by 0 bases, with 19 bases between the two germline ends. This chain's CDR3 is CASSQLGGAGSRSYNEQFF. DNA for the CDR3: TGCGCCAGCAGTCAATTGGGCGGGGCGGGGTCCCGCTCCTACAATGAGCAGTTCTTC.

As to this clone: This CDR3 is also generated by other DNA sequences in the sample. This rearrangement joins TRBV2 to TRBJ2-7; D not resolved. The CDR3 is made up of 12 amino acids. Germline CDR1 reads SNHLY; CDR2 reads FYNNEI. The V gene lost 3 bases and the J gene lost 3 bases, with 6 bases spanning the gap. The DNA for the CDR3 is TGTGCCAGCAGTGATACGGGCTACGAGCAGTACTTC. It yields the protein CASSDTGYEQYF.

CDR3 sequence reads: CASGAGTAYEQYF. The CDR3 DNA follows: TGTGCCAGCGGCGCCGGGACAGCCTACGAGCAGTACTTC. The chain recombines TRBV27 with TRBJ2-7, with 7 bases lining up with TRBD1. The germline gives CDR1 MNHEY, CDR2 SMNVEV (reference sequence). The CDR3 length is 13 residues. Losses at the gene ends were 8 bases for V and 2 bases for J; bases not matched to a gene: 6.

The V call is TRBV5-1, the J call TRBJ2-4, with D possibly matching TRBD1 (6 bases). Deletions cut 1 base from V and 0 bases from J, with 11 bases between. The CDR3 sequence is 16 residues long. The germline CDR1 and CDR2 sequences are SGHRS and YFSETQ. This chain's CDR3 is CASSLSQGLAKNIQYF. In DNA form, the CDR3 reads TGCGCCAGCAGCTTGTCGCAGGGGCTAGCCAAAAACATTCAGTACTTC.

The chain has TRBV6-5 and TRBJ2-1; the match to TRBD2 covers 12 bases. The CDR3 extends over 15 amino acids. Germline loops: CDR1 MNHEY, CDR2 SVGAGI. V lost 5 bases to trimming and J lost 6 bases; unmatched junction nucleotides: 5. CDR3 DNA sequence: TGTGCCAGCAGTCAGACTAGCGGGAGAGGCAATGAGCAGTTCTTC. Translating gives CASSQTSGRGNEQFF.

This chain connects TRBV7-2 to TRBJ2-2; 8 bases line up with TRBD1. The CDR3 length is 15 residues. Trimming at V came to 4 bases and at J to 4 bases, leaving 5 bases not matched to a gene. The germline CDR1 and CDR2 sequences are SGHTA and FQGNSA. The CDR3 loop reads CASSSQGAVTGELFF. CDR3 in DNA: TGTGCCAGCAGCTCCCAGGGGGCAGTCACCGGGGAGCTGTTTTTT.

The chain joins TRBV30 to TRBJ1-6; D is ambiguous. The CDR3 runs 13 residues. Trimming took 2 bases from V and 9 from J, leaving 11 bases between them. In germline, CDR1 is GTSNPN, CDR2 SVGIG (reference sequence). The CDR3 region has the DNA TGTGCCTGGAGTCCTCTAGTTACTTCACCCCTCCACTTT. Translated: CAWSPLVTSPLHF.

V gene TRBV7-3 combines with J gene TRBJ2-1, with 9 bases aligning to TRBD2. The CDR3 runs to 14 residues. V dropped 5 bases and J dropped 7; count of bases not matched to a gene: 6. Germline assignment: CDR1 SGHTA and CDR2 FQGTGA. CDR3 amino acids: CASSLAGLSNEQFF. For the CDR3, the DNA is TGTGCCAGCAGCCTAGCGGGACTTTCGAATGAGCAGTTCTTC.

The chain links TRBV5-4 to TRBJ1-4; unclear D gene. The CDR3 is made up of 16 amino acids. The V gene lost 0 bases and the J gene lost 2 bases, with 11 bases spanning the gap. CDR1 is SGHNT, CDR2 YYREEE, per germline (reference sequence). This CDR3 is CASSLDLSGTNEKLFF. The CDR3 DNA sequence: TGTGCCAGCAGCTTGGATCTTTCGGGGACTAATGAAAAACTGTTTTTT.

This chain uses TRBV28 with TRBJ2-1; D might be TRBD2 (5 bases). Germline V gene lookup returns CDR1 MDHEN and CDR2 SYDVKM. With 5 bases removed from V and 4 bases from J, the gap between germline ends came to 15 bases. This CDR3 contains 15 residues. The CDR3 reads CASSPDPGGYNEQFF. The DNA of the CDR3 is TGTGCCAGCAGTCCCGACCCCGGAGGTTACAATGAGCAGTTCTTC.

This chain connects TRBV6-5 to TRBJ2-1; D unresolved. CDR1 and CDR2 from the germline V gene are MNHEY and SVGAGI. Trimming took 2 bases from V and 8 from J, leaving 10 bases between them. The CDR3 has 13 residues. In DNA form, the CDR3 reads TGTGCCAGCAGTTACGAGGATTGGGATGAGCAGTTCTTC. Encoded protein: CASSYEDWDEQFF.

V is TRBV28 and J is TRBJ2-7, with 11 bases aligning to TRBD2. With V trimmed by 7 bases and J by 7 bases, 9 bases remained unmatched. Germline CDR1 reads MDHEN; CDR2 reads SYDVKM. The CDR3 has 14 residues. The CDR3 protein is CASMVAGGPGEQYF. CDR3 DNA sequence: TGTGCCAGCATGGTAGCGGGAGGGCCTGGAGAGCAGTACTTC.

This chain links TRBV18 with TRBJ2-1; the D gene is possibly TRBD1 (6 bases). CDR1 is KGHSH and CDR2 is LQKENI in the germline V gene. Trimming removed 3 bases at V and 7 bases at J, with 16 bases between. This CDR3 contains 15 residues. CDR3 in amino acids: CASSPSGTGKNEQFF. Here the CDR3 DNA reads TGTGCCAGCTCACCCTCGGGAACAGGGAAGAATGAGCAGTTCTTC.

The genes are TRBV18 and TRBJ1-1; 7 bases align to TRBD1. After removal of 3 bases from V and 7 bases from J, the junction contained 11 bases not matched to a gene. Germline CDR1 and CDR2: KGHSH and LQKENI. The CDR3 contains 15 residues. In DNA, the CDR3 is TGTGCCAGCTCACCGGGGAAGGGGGCTGCGGTTGAAGCTTTCTTT. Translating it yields CASSPGKGAAVEAFF.

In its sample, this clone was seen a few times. The CDR3 DNA reads as TGCAGCGTTTCCCCACTTAACACTGAAGCTTTCTTT. This codes for CSVSPLNTEAFF. V and J are TRBV29-1 and TRBJ1-1; no reliable D call. The CDR3 covers 12 residues. Germline values: CDR1 SQVTM, CDR2 ANQGSEA. V lost 5 bases, J lost 2 bases, and 9 bases lay in between.

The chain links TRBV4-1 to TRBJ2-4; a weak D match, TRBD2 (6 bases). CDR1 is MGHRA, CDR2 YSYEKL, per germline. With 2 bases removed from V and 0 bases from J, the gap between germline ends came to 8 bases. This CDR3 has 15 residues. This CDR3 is CASSQLALAKNIQYF. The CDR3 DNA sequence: TGCGCCAGCAGCCAACTAGCGTTAGCCAAAAACATTCAGTACTTC.

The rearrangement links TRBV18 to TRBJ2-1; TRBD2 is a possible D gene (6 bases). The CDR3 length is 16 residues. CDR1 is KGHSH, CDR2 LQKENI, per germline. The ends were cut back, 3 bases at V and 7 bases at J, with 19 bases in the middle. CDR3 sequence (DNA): TGTGCCAGCTCACCTGGGACTTCCTCGCCCCGGAATGAGCAGTTCTTC. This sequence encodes CASSPGTSSPRNEQFF.

CDR3 region: CASSVGGKVLSGNTIYF. The CDR3 DNA is TGTGCCAGCAGCGTTGGGGGGAAGGTCCTCTCTGGAAACACCATATATTTT. The chain combines TRBV9 with TRBJ1-3, with a weak D call TRBD1 (5 bases). This CDR3 comprises 17 residues. The V gene lost 2 bases and the J gene lost 0 bases, with 15 bases spanning the gap. The V gene's germline CDR1 is SGDLS and CDR2 YYNGEE.

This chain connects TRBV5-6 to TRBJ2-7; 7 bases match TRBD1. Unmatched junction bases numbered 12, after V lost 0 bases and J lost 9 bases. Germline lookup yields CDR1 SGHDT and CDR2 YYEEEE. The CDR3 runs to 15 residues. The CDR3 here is CASSLGTGVSLRQYF. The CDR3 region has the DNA TGTGCCAGCAGCTTGGGCACAGGGGTGTCGTTGAGGCAGTACTTC.

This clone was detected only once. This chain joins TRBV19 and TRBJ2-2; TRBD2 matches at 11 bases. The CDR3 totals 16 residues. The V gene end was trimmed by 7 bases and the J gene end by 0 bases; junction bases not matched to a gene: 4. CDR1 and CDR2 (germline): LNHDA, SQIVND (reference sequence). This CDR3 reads CASTLAGGPNTGELFF. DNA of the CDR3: TGTGCCAGTACCCTAGCGGGAGGACCGAACACCGGGGAGCTGTTTTTT.